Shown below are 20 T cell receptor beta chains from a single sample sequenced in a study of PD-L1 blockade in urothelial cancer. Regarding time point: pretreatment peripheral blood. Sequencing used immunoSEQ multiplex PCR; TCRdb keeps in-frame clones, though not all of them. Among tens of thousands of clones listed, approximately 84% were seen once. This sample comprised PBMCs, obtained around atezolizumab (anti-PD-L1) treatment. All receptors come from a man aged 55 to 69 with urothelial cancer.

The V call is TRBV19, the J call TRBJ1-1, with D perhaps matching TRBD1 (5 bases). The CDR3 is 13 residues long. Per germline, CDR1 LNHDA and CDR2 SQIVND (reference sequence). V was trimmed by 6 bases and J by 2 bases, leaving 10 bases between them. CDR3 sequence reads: CASRPTVNTEAFF. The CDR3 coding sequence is TGTGCCAGTAGACCGACAGTTAACACTGAAGCTTTCTTT.

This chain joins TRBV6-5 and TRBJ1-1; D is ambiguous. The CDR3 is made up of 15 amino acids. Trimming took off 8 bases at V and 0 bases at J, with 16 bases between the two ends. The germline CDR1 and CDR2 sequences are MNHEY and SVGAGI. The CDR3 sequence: CASGYMGSLNTEAFF. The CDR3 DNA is TGTGCCAGCGGGTATATGGGGAGTCTGAACACTGAAGCTTTCTTT.

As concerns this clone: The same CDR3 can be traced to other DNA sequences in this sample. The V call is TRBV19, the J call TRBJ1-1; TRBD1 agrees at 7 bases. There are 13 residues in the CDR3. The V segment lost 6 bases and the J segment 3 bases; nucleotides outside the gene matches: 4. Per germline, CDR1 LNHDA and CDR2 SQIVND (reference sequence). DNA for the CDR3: TGTGCCAGTAGCACTACAGGGGACACTGAAGCTTTCTTT. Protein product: CASSTTGDTEAFF.

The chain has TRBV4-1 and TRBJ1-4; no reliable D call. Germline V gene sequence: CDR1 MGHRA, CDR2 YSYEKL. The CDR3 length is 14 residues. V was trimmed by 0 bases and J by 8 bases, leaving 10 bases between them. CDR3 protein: CASSQEPGGEKLFF. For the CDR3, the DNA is TGCGCCAGCAGCCAAGAACCAGGCGGGGAAAAACTGTTTTTT.

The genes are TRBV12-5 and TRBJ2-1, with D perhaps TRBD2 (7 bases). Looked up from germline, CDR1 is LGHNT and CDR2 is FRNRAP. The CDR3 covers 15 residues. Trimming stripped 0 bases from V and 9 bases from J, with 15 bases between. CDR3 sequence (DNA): TGTGCTAGTGGTTTGGTGATCAACAGGGAGGGTGAGCAGTTCTTC. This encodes CASGLVINREGEQFF.

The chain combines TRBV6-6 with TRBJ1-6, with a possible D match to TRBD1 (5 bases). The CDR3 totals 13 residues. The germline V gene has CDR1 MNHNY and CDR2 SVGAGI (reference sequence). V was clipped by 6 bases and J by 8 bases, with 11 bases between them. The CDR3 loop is CASSIGTYSPLHF. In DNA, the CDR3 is TGTGCCAGCAGCATCGGGACTTATTCACCCCTCCACTTT.

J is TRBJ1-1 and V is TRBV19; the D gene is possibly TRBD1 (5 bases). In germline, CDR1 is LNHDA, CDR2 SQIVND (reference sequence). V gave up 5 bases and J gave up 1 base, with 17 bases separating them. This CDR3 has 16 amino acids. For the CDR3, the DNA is TGTGCCAGTAGTGCCCATCGGGGGGAAAGGAACACTGAAGCTTTCTTT. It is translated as CASSAHRGERNTEAFF.

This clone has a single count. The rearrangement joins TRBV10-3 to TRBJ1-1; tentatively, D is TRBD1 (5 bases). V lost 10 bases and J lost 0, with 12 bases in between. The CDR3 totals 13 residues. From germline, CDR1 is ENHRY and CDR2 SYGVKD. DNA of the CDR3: TGTGCCACCGGGGGGATAATGAACACTGAAGCTTTCTTT. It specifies CATGGIMNTEAFF.

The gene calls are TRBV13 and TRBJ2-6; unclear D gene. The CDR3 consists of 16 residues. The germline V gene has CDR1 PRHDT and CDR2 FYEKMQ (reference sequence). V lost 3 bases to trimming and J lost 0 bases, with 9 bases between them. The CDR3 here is CASSFRVRSGANVLTF. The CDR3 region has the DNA TGTGCCAGCAGCTTCCGGGTCCGCTCTGGGGCCAACGTCCTGACTTTC.

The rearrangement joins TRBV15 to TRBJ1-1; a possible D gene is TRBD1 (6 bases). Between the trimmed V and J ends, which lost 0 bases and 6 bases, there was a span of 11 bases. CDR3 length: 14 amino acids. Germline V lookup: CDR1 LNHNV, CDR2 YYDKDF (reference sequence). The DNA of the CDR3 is TGTGCCACCAGCAGAGATACCAGGGGCGCTGAAGCTTTCTTT. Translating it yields CATSRDTRGAEAFF.

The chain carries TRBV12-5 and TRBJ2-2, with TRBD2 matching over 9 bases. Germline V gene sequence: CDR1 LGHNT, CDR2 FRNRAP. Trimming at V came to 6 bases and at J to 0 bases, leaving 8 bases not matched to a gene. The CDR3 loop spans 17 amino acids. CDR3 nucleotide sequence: TGTGCTAGTGGAACCCGACTAGCGGCTACGAACACCGGGGAGCTGTTTTTT. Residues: CASGTRLAATNTGELFF.

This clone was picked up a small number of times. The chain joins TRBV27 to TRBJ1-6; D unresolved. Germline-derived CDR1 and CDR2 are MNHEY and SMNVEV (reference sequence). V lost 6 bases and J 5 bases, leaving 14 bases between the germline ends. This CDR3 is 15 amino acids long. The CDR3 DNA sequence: TGTGCCAGCAGACCAGTTAGACATAATAATTCACCCCTCCACTTT. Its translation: CASRPVRHNNSPLHF.

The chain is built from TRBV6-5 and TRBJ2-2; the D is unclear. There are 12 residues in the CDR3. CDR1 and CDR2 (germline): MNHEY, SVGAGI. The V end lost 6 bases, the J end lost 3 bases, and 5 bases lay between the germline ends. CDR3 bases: TGTGCCAGCAGCAAATACACCGGGGAGCTGTTTTTT. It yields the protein CASSKYTGELFF.

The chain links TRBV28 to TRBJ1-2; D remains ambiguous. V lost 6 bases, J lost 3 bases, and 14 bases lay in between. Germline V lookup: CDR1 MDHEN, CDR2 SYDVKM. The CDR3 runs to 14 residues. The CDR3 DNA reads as TGTGCCAGCAGAGTGGCGGCAGACTACTATGGCTACACCTTC. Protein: CASRVAADYYGYTF.

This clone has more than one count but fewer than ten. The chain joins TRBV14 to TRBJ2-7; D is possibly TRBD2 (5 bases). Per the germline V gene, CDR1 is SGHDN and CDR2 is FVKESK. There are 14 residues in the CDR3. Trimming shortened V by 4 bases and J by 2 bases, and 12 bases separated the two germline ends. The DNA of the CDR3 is TGTGCCAGCAGCCGGCAGGAGGTACCCTACGAGCAGTACTTC. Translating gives CASSRQEVPYEQYF.

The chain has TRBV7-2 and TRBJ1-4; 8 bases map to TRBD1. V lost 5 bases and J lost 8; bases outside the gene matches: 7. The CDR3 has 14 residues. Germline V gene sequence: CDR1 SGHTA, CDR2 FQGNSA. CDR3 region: CASSRTGNLEKLFF. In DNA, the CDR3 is TGTGCCAGCAGCCGGACAGGGAACTTAGAAAAACTGTTTTTT. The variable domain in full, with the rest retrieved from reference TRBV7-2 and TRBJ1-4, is GAGVSQSPSNKVTEKGKDVELRCDPISGHTALYWYRQSLGQGLEFLIYFQGNSAPDKSGLPSDRFSAERTGGSVSTLTIQRTQQEDSAVYLCASSRTGNLEKLFFGSGTQLSVL.

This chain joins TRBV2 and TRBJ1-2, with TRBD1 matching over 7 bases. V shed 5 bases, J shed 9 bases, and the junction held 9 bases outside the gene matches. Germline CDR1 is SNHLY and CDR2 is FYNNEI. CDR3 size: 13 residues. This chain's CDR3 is CASSSTGAASYTF. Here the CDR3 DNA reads TGTGCCAGCAGTTCTACAGGGGCAGCGAGCTACACCTTC.

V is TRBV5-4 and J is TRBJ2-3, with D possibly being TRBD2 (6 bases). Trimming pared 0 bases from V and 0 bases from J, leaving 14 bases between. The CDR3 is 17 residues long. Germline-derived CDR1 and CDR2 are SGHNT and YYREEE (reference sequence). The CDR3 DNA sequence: TGTGCCAGCAGCTTGGTGCCACCGGGGGTGAGCACAGATACGCAGTATTTT. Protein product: CASSLVPPGVSTDTQYF.

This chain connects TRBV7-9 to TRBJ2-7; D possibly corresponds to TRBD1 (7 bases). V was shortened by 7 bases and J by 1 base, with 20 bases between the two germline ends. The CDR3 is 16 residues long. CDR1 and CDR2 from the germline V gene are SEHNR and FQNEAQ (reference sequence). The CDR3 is CASTPRGTALSYEQYF. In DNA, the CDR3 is TGTGCCAGCACCCCACGGGGGACAGCGCTATCCTACGAGCAGTACTTC.

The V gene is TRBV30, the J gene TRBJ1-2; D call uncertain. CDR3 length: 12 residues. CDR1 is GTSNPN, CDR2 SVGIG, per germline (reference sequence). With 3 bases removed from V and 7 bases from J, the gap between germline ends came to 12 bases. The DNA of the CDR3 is TGTGCCTGGAGGGGCGGGGAGGTTGGCTACACCTTC. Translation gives CAWRGGEVGYTF.